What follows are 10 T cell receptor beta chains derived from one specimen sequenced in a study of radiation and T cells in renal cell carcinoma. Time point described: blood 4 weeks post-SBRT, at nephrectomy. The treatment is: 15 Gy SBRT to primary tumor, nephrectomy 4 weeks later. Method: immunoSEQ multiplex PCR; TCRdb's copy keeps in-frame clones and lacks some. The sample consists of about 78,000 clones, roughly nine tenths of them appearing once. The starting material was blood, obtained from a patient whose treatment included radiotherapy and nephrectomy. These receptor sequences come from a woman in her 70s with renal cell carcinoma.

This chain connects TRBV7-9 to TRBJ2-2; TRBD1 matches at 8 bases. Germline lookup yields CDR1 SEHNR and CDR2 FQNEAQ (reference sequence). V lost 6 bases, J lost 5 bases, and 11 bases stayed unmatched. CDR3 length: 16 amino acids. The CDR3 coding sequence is TGTGCCAGCAGGTCACCAGGGGGCGGTCGGACCGGGGAGCTGTTTTTT. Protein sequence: CASRSPGGGRTGELFF.

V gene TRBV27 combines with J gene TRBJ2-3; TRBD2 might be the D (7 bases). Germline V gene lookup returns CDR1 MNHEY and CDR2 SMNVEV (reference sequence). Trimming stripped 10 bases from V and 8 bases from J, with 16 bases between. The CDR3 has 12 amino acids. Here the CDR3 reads CATSSGGSTQYF. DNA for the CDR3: TGTGCCACCTCCTCGGGGGGCAGTACGCAGTATTTT.

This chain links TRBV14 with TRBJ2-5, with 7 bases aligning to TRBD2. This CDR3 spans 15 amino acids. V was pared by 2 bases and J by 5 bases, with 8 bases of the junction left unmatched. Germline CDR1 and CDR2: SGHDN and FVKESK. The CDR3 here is CASSQQSRGGETQYF. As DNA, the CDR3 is TGTGCCAGCAGCCAACAATCGAGGGGAGGGGAGACCCAGTACTTC.

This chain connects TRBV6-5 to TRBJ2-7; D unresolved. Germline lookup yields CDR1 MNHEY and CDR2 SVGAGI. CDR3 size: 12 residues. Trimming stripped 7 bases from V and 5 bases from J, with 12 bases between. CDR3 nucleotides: TGTGCCAGCACCTCGTTGTCCGACGAGCAGTACTTC. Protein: CASTSLSDEQYF.

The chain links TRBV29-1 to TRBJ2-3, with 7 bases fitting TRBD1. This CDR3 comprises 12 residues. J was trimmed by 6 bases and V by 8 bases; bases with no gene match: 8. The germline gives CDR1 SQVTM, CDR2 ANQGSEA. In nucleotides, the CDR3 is TGCAGCCAGCTACAGGGGACCGATACGCAGTATTTT. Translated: CSQLQGTDTQYF.

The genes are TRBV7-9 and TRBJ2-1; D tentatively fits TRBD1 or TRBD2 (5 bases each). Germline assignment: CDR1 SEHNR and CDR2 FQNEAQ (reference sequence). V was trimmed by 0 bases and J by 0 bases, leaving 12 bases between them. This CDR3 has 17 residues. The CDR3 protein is CASSLATGAGSYNEQFF. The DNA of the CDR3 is TGTGCCAGCAGCTTAGCAACCGGGGCCGGCTCCTACAATGAGCAGTTCTTC.

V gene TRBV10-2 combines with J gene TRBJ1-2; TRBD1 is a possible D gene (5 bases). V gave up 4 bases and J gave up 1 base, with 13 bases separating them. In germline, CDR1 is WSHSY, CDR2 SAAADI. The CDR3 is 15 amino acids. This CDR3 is CASSGALDINYGYTF. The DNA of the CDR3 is TGCGCCAGCAGTGGGGCCTTGGACATTAACTATGGCTACACCTTC.

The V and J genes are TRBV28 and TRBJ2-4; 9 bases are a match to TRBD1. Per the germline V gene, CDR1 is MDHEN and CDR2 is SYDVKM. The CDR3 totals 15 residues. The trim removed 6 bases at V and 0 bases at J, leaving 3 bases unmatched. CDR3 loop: CASRTGGLAKNIQYF. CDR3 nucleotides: TGTGCCAGCAGGACAGGGGGATTAGCCAAAAACATTCAGTACTTC.

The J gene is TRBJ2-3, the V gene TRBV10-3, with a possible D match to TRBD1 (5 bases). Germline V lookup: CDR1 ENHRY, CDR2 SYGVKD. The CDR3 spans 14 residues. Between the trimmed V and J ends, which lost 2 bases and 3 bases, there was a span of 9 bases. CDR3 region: CAISERGMTDTQYF. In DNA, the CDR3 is TGTGCCATCAGTGAGAGGGGAATGACAGATACGCAGTATTTT.

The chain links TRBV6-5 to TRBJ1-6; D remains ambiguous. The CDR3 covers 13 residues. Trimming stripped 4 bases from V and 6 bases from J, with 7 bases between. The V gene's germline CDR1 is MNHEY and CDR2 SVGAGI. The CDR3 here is CASSSTSNSPLHF. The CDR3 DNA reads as TGTGCCAGCAGTTCGACAAGTAATTCACCCCTCCACTTT.